These 18 T cell receptor beta chains were sequenced from one sample in a study of persistence of HIV-infected CD4 T cells. Antigen specificity for these receptors is unknown. The stimulus was an HIV-1 Gag 15-mer peptide pool, 0.85 to 1 ug/peptide/mL. Sorting of responding CD4+ T cells relied on upregulated CD40 ligand together with CD69. Sequencing used immunoSEQ version 4 in survey mode. Only in-frame clones appear in the TCRdb table, and some are missing; sequencing was by immunoSEQ multiplex PCR. The sample comprises approximately 18,000 clones, about 62% of which are singletons, and 1.5% to 2% rests with the top ten. Sequenced material: CD4+ T cells sorted from PBMCs after approximately 19-hour stimulation, taken from a patient who received antiretroviral therapy. The receptors derive from an adult woman with HIV who was CMV-seropositive.

In DNA form, the CDR3 reads TGCGCCAGCAGCTTGACCATGCCCGATAATTCACCCCTCCACTTT. Translation gives CASSLTMPDNSPLHF. This chain uses TRBV5-1 with TRBJ1-6; no clear D gene. Trimming cost V 1 base and J 5 bases, with 10 bases left between them. Germline-derived CDR1 and CDR2 are SGHRS and YFSETQ. The CDR3 loop spans 15 amino acids.

The V call is TRBV19, the J call TRBJ1-2, with 8 bases that match TRBD1. Germline-derived CDR1 and CDR2 are LNHDA and SQIVND (reference sequence). The CDR3 consists of 16 residues. Trimming took 9 bases from V and 2 from J; bases not matched to a gene: 14. This CDR3 is CASSPPWGDRNYGYTF. The DNA for the CDR3 is TGTGCCAGCTCACCCCCATGGGGGGACAGGAACTATGGCTACACCTTC.

The V and J genes are TRBV4-2 and TRBJ2-2; 10 bases map to TRBD2. J gave up 1 base and V 0 bases, and 5 bases lay outside the gene matches. CDR3 length equals 18 residues. The V gene's germline CDR1 is LGHNA and CDR2 YNFKEQ. The CDR3 region has the DNA TGTGCCAGCAGCCAAGAATCCCGACTAGCGGGGAACACCGGGGAGCTGTTTTTT. Its translation is CASSQESRLAGNTGELFF.

The chain joins TRBV2 to TRBJ2-2; D might be TRBD1 (6 bases). The germline gives CDR1 SNHLY, CDR2 FYNNEI. With 7 bases removed from V and 13 bases from J, the gap between germline ends came to 13 bases. This CDR3 region has 11 residues. CDR3 residues: CASTLQGTLFF. CDR3 in DNA: TGTGCCAGCACCCTGCAGGGGACGCTGTTTTTT.

This clone was recorded a few times. The J gene is TRBJ1-2, the V gene TRBV6-5; D is unresolved. Germline V gene lookup returns CDR1 MNHEY and CDR2 SVGAGI. CDR3 length: 13 residues. Trimming pared 10 bases from V and 5 bases from J, leaving 17 bases between. CDR3 protein: CATRGRSLYGYTF. Written as DNA, the CDR3 is TGTGCCACCAGAGGTCGGTCCCTTTATGGCTACACCTTC.

V gene TRBV6-5 combines with J gene TRBJ2-7; weak D call: TRBD1 (5 bases). V lost 0 bases, J lost 2 bases, and 14 bases lay in between. The CDR3 is made up of 16 amino acids. The germline CDR1 and CDR2 sequences are MNHEY and SVGAGI. CDR3 amino acids: CASSYSKVDRPYEQYF. The CDR3 coding sequence is TGTGCCAGCAGTTACTCCAAAGTAGACAGACCCTACGAGCAGTACTTC.

This chain uses TRBV5-4 with TRBJ1-2; D is uncertain. Between the trimmed V and J ends, which lost 0 bases and 7 bases, there was a span of 13 bases. Germline loops: CDR1 SGHNT, CDR2 YYREEE (reference sequence). The CDR3 sequence is 14 residues long. The CDR3 DNA reads TGTGCCAGCAGCTTGGGCCCGGAGGGAGGTGGCTACACCTTC. The encoded protein is CASSLGPEGGGYTF.

This clone appeared a few times. The rearrangement joins TRBV5-1 to TRBJ2-1; 9 nucleotides match TRBD2. This CDR3 is built from 15 residues. V was clipped by 4 bases and J by 2 bases; unmatched bases: 4. CDR1 SGHRS and CDR2 YFSETQ come from the germline V gene. The CDR3 loop reads CASSDGTSTYNEQFF. CDR3 nucleotides: TGCGCCAGCAGCGACGGGACTAGCACCTACAATGAGCAGTTCTTC. The full variable domain, completed using reference TRBV5-1 and TRBJ2-1, is KAGVTQTPRYLIKTRGQQVTLSCSPISGHRSVSWYQQTPGQGLQFLFEYFSETQRNKGNFPGRFSGRQFSNSRSEMNVSTLELGDSALYLCASSDGTSTYNEQFFGPGTRLTVL.

This chain connects TRBV2 to TRBJ1-2; a possible D gene is TRBD1 (6 bases). The CDR3 covers 15 residues. Germline lookup yields CDR1 SNHLY and CDR2 FYNNEI. V gave up 4 bases and J gave up 2 bases, with 14 bases separating them. The chain's CDR3 is CASSGGAGFNYGYTF. The CDR3 nucleotides are TGTGCCAGCAGTGGGGGGGCAGGGTTCAACTATGGCTACACCTTC.

This clone was detected a few times. The chain carries TRBV6-5 and TRBJ1-2; D unclear. The CDR3 is 14 residues long. Trimming took off 0 bases at V and 0 bases at J, with 5 bases between the two ends. The V gene's germline CDR1 is MNHEY and CDR2 SVGAGI. The CDR3 DNA is TGTGCCAGCAGTTACTCGCAGACTAACTATGGCTACACCTTC. Translated: CASSYSQTNYGYTF.

The V and J genes are TRBV19 and TRBJ2-2; 10 positions match TRBD1. Trimming at V came to 4 bases and at J to 1 base, leaving 6 bases not matched to a gene. The CDR3 covers 17 residues. Germline lookup yields CDR1 LNHDA and CDR2 SQIVND (reference sequence). The DNA of the CDR3 is TGTGCCAGTAGTACGGACAGGGGGATCAGGAACACCGGGGAGCTGTTTTTT. As protein: CASSTDRGIRNTGELFF. The variable domain in full, with the rest retrieved from reference TRBV19 and TRBJ2-2, is DGGITQSPKYLFRKEGQNVTLSCEQNLNHDAMYWYRQDPGQGLRLIYYSQIVNDFQKGDIAEGYSVSREKKESFPLTVTSAQKNPTAFYLCASSTDRGIRNTGELFFGEGSRLTVL.

The chain uses TRBV3-1 (or the pseudogene TRBV3-2) and TRBJ2-7; 8 bases align to TRBD1. The CDR3 spans 16 residues. Germline lookup yields CDR1 LGHDT and CDR2 YNNKEL (reference sequence). With V trimmed by 2 bases and J by 5 bases, 11 bases remained unmatched. CDR3 DNA: TGTGCCAGCAGCCAACCGGGACAGGTCCGGTTGGACGAGCAGTACTTC. Protein product: CASSQPGQVRLDEQYF.

The V call is TRBV19, the J call TRBJ1-1, with D unresolved. V was shortened by 7 bases and J by 1 base, with 10 bases between the two germline ends. This CDR3 has 13 amino acids. The germline V gene has CDR1 LNHDA and CDR2 SQIVND (reference sequence). This CDR3 is CASNEGRNTEAFF. In DNA, the CDR3 is TGTGCCAGTAACGAGGGAAGGAACACTGAAGCTTTCTTT. Based on the CDR3 plus reference TRBV19 and TRBJ1-1, the full variable domain is DGGITQSPKYLFRKEGQNVTLSCEQNLNHDAMYWYRQDPGQGLRLIYYSQIVNDFQKGDIAEGYSVSREKKESFPLTVTSAQKNPTAFYLCASNEGRNTEAFFGQGTRLTVV.

The rearrangement joins TRBV6-6 to TRBJ1-5; D remains unclear. The length of the CDR3 is 15 residues. Per germline, CDR1 MNHNY and CDR2 SVGAGI (reference sequence). Trimming removed 6 bases at V and 2 bases at J, with 14 bases between. CDR3 in amino acids: CASSPQFTGNQPQHF. As DNA, the CDR3 is TGTGCCAGCAGCCCCCAATTTACTGGCAATCAGCCCCAGCATTTT.

This clone has just a few counts. This chain joins TRBV9 and TRBJ2-7; tentative D call: TRBD1 (5 bases). Per germline, CDR1 SGDLS and CDR2 YYNGEE. The CDR3 is made up of 14 amino acids. Trimming pared 2 bases from V and 4 bases from J, leaving 13 bases between. The CDR3: CASSVGSTAYEQYF. The CDR3 bases are TGTGCCAGCAGCGTCGGATCGACAGCTTACGAGCAGTACTTC.

This chain links TRBV7-6 with TRBJ1-1; D not certain. The CDR3 spans 15 residues. V was shortened by 1 base and J by 1 base, with 10 bases between the two germline ends. Germline CDR1 SGHVS, CDR2 FNYEAQ. The CDR3 sequence is CASSLERVGNTEAFF. CDR3 coding DNA: TGTGCCAGCAGCTTAGAACGGGTCGGGAACACTGAAGCTTTCTTT.

This clone was observed a handful of times. The V and J genes are TRBV5-1 and TRBJ2-5, with 11 bases fitting TRBD1. In germline, CDR1 is SGHRS, CDR2 YFSETQ. This CDR3 region has 15 residues. V shed 4 bases, J shed 5 bases, and the junction held 7 bases outside the gene matches. The CDR3: CASSVGQGAFETQYF. DNA of the CDR3: TGCGCCAGCAGCGTTGGACAGGGGGCATTTGAGACCCAGTACTTC.

V and J are TRBV5-4 and TRBJ2-5, with D possibly being TRBD1 (6 bases). The V end was cut by 3 bases, the J end by 3 bases, with 15 bases between. The CDR3 spans 15 residues. Germline CDR1 and CDR2: SGHNT and YYREEE (reference sequence). The CDR3 DNA sequence: TGTGCCAGCAGCTCCGCCGGGACACAAAAAGAGACCCAGTACTTC. It is translated as CASSSAGTQKETQYF. Combining the CDR3 with reference TRBV5-4 and TRBJ2-5 gives the whole variable domain ETGVTQSPTHLIKTRGQQVTLRCSSQSGHNTVSWYQQALGQGPQFIFQYYREEENGRGNFPPRFSGLQFPNYSSELNVNALELDDSALYLCASSSAGTQKETQYFGPGTRLLVL.